One and the same sample provided the 5 T cell receptor beta chains below, sequenced in a study of shared clonotypes between healthy human individuals. Profiling relied on immunoSEQ multiplex PCR, and the TCRdb table lists in-frame clones only, not all of them. The sample consists of hundreds of thousands of clones, about 90% of them appearing once. CD45RO-negative, CCR7-positively selected cells formed the naive CD8 fraction, excluding terminally differentiated effector memory CD45RA+ cells. The source material was naive CD8+ T cells sorted from blood. The receptors were sampled from a man aged 25-40 years in good health.

This chain uses TRBV13 with TRBJ1-3; D is uncertain. V dropped 5 bases and J dropped 1 base, with 9 bases sitting between them. The CDR3 contains 14 residues. The germline CDR1 and CDR2 sequences are PRHDT and FYEKMQ (reference sequence). The CDR3 DNA is TGTGCCAGCAGCCAGACAATTTCTGGAAACACCATATATTTT. Protein sequence: CASSQTISGNTIYF.

The rearrangement uses TRBV6-6 and TRBJ2-1; 8 nucleotides line up with TRBD2. Germline V CDR1 and CDR2: MNHNY, SVGAGI (reference sequence). The CDR3 is made up of 15 amino acids. The trim removed 5 bases at V and 8 bases at J, leaving 11 bases unmatched. The chain's CDR3 is CASSPLAGGNDEQFF. CDR3 DNA: TGTGCCAGCAGTCCCCTCGCGGGAGGAAACGATGAGCAGTTCTTC.

The V and J genes are TRBV29-1 and TRBJ2-1; D perhaps matches TRBD2 (5 bases). The CDR3 sequence is 15 residues long. V dropped 0 bases and J dropped 4 bases, with 13 bases sitting between them. Germline assignment: CDR1 SQVTM and CDR2 ANQGSEA. The CDR3 coding sequence is TGCAGCGTTGAAGATGGACTGGAAGGGTACAATGAGCAGTTCTTC. Translating gives CSVEDGLEGYNEQFF.

V and J are TRBV7-9 and TRBJ2-1; 10 nucleotides align to TRBD2. Germline values: CDR1 SEHNR, CDR2 FQNEAQ (reference sequence). V trimming: 5 bases; J trimming: 7 bases; junction bases outside the gene matches: 14. The CDR3 has 17 residues. CDR3 region: CASSAWTSGSHWNEQFF. The DNA of the CDR3 is TGTGCCAGCAGCGCCTGGACTAGCGGTTCCCATTGGAATGAGCAGTTCTTC.

J is TRBJ2-3 and V is TRBV11-2, with D maybe TRBD1 (6 bases). The CDR3 spans 16 residues. Germline V gene data show CDR1 as SGHAT and CDR2 as FQNNGV. The V and J ends lost 4 bases and 2 bases respectively, with 16 bases between them. The CDR3 region is CASSSLHRDLTDTQYF. CDR3 coding DNA: TGTGCCAGCAGCTCACTGCACAGGGACCTCACAGATACGCAGTATTTT.